This T cell receptor beta chain was sequenced in a study of cytomegalovirus exposure and HLA in healthy donors. Study overall: Assignment to the Caucasian-associated ancestry cluster applied to about 80% of the approximately 370 genotyped donors. Study-wide points: Earlier findings revealed that most TCR beta V segments proved productive either about 87% or about 30% of the time. Cytomegalovirus-associated status was assigned to about 170 TCR beta chains. Follow-up analysis later connected one missense variant in DCLRE1C with trimming of TCR beta V- and J-genes.

Primers included in the PCR were 60 Vbeta and 13 Jbeta primers. Sequencing was performed with immunoSEQ multiplex PCR; in TCRdb, only in-frame clones are kept and a portion is missing. Of 100,000 or so clones listed, about 12% are singletons. This clone has a handful of counts. Its cognate antigen is unknown. CDR1 and CDR2 from the germline V gene are GTSNPN and SVGIG (reference sequence). This CDR3 region has 15 residues. V lost 2 bases to trimming and J lost 1 base, with 13 bases between them. The sample consisted of PBMCs. This TCR was sampled from a man aged 40-55 years in good health and CMV-seropositive. This chain uses TRBV30 with TRBJ2-3; perhaps TRBD2 as D (6 bases). CDR3 bases: TGTGCCTGGAGTCGGTCGGGAGTGGGCACAGATACGCAGTATTTT. Protein sequence: CAWSRSGVGTDTQYF. Full variable domain (outside the CDR3, taken from reference TRBV30 and TRBJ2-3): SQTIHQWPATLVQPVGSPLSLECTVEGTSNPNLYWYRQAAGRGLQLLFYSVGIGQISSEVPQNLSASRPQDRQFILSSKKLLLSDSGFYLCAWSRSGVGTDTQYFGPGTRLTVL.